These T cell receptor beta chains were read from a single sample in a study of CD8 T cells in Susac syndrome. One entry per CDR3 protein, called by TCRdb with MiXCR from the immunoSEQ multiplex PCR reads. The sample yields a few hundred thousand distinct CDR3 sequences, around 91% seen once. The sequenced sample was CD8+ T cells from PBMCs. These receptors were collected from a human donor with multiple sclerosis. The CDR3 runs from the conserved cysteine through the conserved F or W. The D gene is left open where the match is weak. Only part of the rows carry a size: once, few, many, or a class if the clone is expanded.

J | V | D | size | CDR3 | DNA
TRBJ2-1 | TRBV20-1 | TRBD2 | . | CSAARLAGGPNEQFF | TGCAGTGCTGCCCGACTAGCGGGGGGCCCCAATGAGCAGTTCTTC
TRBJ1-4 | TRBV6-6 | . | . | CASSPPGQREKLFF | TGTGCCAGCAGTCCTCCGGGCCAAAGAGAAAAACTGTTTTTT
TRBJ2-3 | TRBV27 | . | . | CASSRADTQYF | TGTGCCAGTTCGCGGGCAGATACGCAGTATTTT
TRBJ2-1 | TRBV28 | . | . | CASRPTLGGGSEQFF | TGTGCCAGCAGACCTACTCTGGGGGGCGGGAGTGAGCAGTTCTTC
TRBJ2-7 | TRBV5-6 | TRBD2 | . | CASSEEALARGIAYEQYF | TGTGCCAGCAGCGAGGAGGCACTAGCGCGAGGGATCGCCTACGAGCAGTACTTC
TRBJ2-3 | TRBV7-9 | . | . | CASSPTSGPFTDTQYF | TGTGCCAGCAGCCCGACGAGCGGCCCCTTCACAGATACGCAGTATTTT
TRBJ2-1 | TRBV6-2/TRBV6-3 | TRBD2 | . | CASSHFLGGDEQFF | TGTGCCAGCAGTCATTTTTTGGGGGGGGATGAGCAGTTCTTC
TRBJ2-7 | TRBV19 | TRBD1 | . | CASRGTGADYEQYF | TGTGCCAGTAGGGGGACAGGGGCTGACTACGAGCAGTACTTC
TRBJ2-1 | TRBV6-5 | . | . | CASSYSLRYSYNEQFF | TGTGCCAGCAGTTACTCCCTCCGGTACTCCTACAATGAGCAGTTCTTC
TRBJ2-3 | TRBV7-7 | . | . | CASSLAPGQGDTQYF | TGTGCTAGCAGCTTAGCACCCGGCCAGGGGGATACGCAGTATTTT
TRBJ2-7 | TRBV7-2 | . | . | CASSTSGRLAYEQYF | TGTGCCAGCAGCACCTCGGGACGGCTGGCCTACGAGCAGTACTTC
TRBJ2-1 | TRBV10-3 | TRBD2 | . | CAISGLAGGGNEQFF | TGTGCCATCAGTGGACTAGCGGGAGGAGGCAATGAGCAGTTCTTC
TRBJ2-7 | TRBV5-4 | TRBD2 | . | CASSLGPLAGGRYEQYF | TGTGCCAGCAGCTTGGGGCCACTAGCGGGGGGTCGATACGAGCAGTACTTC
TRBJ1-6 | TRBV2 | . | . | CASSPAGISYNSPLHF | TGTGCCAGCAGCCCCGCGGGGATATCCTATAATTCACCCCTCCACTTT
TRBJ2-4 | TRBV3-1 | . | . | CASSQEGTKNIQYF | TGTGCCAGCAGCCAAGAAGGGACCAAAAACATTCAGTACTTC
TRBJ1-1 | TRBV3-1 | . | . | CASSHNNLNTEAFF | TGTGCCAGCAGCCATAATAATTTGAACACTGAAGCTTTCTTT
TRBJ2-7 | TRBV6-2/TRBV6-3 | . | . | CASSYGGRGYEQYF | TGTGCCAGCAGTTACGGGGGCCGAGGCTACGAGCAGTACTTC
TRBJ1-1 | TRBV9 | TRBD1 | once | CASSPQTGGSEAFF | TGTGCCAGCAGCCCGCAAACAGGGGGGTCTGAAGCTTTCTTT
TRBJ2-1 | TRBV27 | . | . | CASSLSGGSRNEQFF | TGTGCCAGCAGTTTATCTGGGGGCTCCCGCAATGAGCAGTTCTTC
TRBJ2-3 | TRBV5-1 | . | few | CASISEADTQYF | TGCGCCAGCATTTCTGAGGCAGATACGCAGTATTTT
TRBJ1-5 | TRBV12-3/TRBV12-4 | . | few | CASSPDSNQPQHF | TGTGCCAGCAGCCCCGACAGCAATCAGCCCCAGCATTTT
TRBJ2-5 | TRBV7-9 | TRBD1 | . | CASSLGQGVQETQYF | TGTGCCAGCAGCTTGGGACAGGGGGTCCAAGAGACCCAGTACTTC
TRBJ1-1 | TRBV29-1 | TRBD1 | . | CSVDGGGGQFEAFF | TGCAGCGTTGACGGCGGGGGGGGACAGTTTGAAGCTTTCTTT
TRBJ1-5 | TRBV28 | . | . | CASKYRLGQPQHF | TGTGCCAGCAAATACAGACTCGGTCAGCCCCAGCATTTT
TRBJ2-1 | TRBV19 | TRBD2 | . | CASKNLAGGPREQFF | TGTGCCAGTAAAAACCTAGCGGGGGGACCTAGAGAGCAGTTCTTC
TRBJ2-7 | TRBV25-1 | TRBD2 | . | CASSAGVSGGDEQYF | TGTGCCAGCAGCGCAGGGGTTAGCGGGGGGGACGAGCAGTACTTC
TRBJ2-1 | TRBV29-1 | TRBD1 | . | CSVEDRDRVYNEQFF | TGCAGCGTTGAAGATCGGGACAGGGTCTACAATGAGCAGTTCTTC
TRBJ1-1 | TRBV19 | TRBD1 | once | CASSIGQGTEAFF | TGTGCCAGTAGTATAGGACAGGGGACTGAAGCTTTCTTT
TRBJ2-1 | TRBV7-9 | TRBD2 | . | CASSPSGLAGTSSYNEQFF | TGTGCCAGCAGCCCATCGGGACTAGCGGGAACAAGCTCCTACAATGAGCAGTTCTTC
TRBJ1-1 | TRBV5-1 | TRBD1 | . | CASFGPGQGNTEAFF | TGCGCCAGCTTCGGTCCGGGACAGGGGAACACTGAAGCTTTCTTT
TRBJ2-3 | TRBV9 | . | . | CASSLVMTDTQYF | TGTGCCAGCAGCCTCGTAATGACAGATACGCAGTATTTT
TRBJ1-2 | TRBV12-3/TRBV12-4 | TRBD1 | . | CASSIGTGGYTF | TGTGCCAGCAGTATAGGGACAGGCGGCTACACCTTC
TRBJ2-1 | TRBV29-1 | TRBD1 | . | CSVEDPRTGALAYNEQFF | TGCAGCGTTGAAGATCCCAGGACAGGGGCTTTAGCCTACAATGAGCAGTTCTTC
TRBJ1-1 | TRBV4-3 | . | . | CASSLGRHTEAFF | TGCGCCAGCAGCCTGGGGCGGCACACTGAAGCTTTCTTT
TRBJ2-1 | TRBV10-3 | TRBD1 | . | CAISGTGLYNEQFF | TGTGCCATTTCCGGGACAGGGCTATACAATGAGCAGTTCTTC
TRBJ2-1 | TRBV7-2 | . | . | CASTWTDNEQFF | TGTGCCAGCACCTGGACAGACAATGAGCAGTTCTTC
TRBJ2-1 | TRBV9 | . | . | CASSVGGPVYNEQFF | TGTGCCAGCAGCGTAGGGGGGCCTGTTTACAATGAGCAGTTCTTC
TRBJ2-3 | TRBV29-1 | TRBD2 | . | CSVPTSGGSNTQYF | TGCAGCGTTCCCACTAGCGGGGGGTCAAATACGCAGTATTTT
TRBJ2-5 | TRBV20-1 | TRBD2 | . | CSARLIAGEETQYF | TGCAGTGCTAGATTAATCGCGGGGGAGGAGACCCAGTACTTC
TRBJ2-1 | TRBV23-1 | TRBD1 | . | CASSQLALCSWQGAGEQFF | TGCGCCAGCAGTCAATTGGCGTTGTGTTCGTGGCAGGGGGCAGGGGAACAGTTCTTC
TRBJ2-7 | TRBV21-1 | . | few | CASSPPGQGSYEQYF | TGTGCCAGCAGCCCTCCGGGACAGGGGTCCTACGAGCAGTACTTC
TRBJ1-6 | TRBV12-3/TRBV12-4 | TRBD1 | . | CASSSVGQEFFSYNSPLHF | TGTGCCAGCAGTTCAGTGGGACAGGAGTTCTTTTCCTATAATTCACCCCTCCACTTT
TRBJ2-2 | TRBV7-6 | . | . | CASSLFITTSNTGELFF | TGTGCCAGCAGCTTATTTATAACCACCTCGAACACCGGGGAGCTGTTTTTT
TRBJ2-7 | TRBV20-1 | TRBD1 | . | CSATDRGTYEQYF | TGCAGTGCAACGGACAGGGGCACCTACGAGCAGTACTTC
TRBJ2-7 | TRBV15 | . | . | CATSRDTGPRMRYEQYF | TGTGCCACCAGCAGAGATACAGGGCCTCGAATGCGGTACGAGCAGTACTTC
TRBJ2-7 | TRBV15 | . | . | CATSRVDITYEQYF | TGTGCCACCAGCAGAGTCGACATTACCTACGAGCAGTACTTC
TRBJ1-3 | TRBV4-3 | TRBD1 | . | CASSQYEGAYGNTIYF | TGCGCCAGCAGCCAGTATGAGGGGGCTTATGGAAACACCATATATTTT
TRBJ2-5 | TRBV3-1 | TRBD1 | . | CASSHRTGRWGETQYF | TGTGCCAGCAGCCACCGGACAGGGCGTTGGGGAGAGACCCAGTACTTC
TRBJ2-2 | TRBV6-2/TRBV6-3 | . | once | CASISRDPYNTGELFF | TGTGCCAGCATCTCCCGGGACCCCTATAACACCGGGGAGCTGTTTTTT
TRBJ1-4 | TRBV2 | TRBD1 | . | CASKIRPQGAYEKLFF | TGTGCCAGCAAAATCAGGCCGCAGGGGGCCTATGAAAAACTGTTTTTT
TRBJ2-7 | TRBV14 | TRBD1 | once | CASSQDLETGSYEQYF | TGTGCCAGCAGCCAAGATTTGGAGACAGGGTCCTACGAGCAGTACTTC
TRBJ2-7 | TRBV29-1 | TRBD1 | once | CSVRQGFYEQYF | TGCAGCGTACGACAGGGGTTCTACGAGCAGTACTTC
TRBJ2-5 | TRBV12-3/TRBV12-4 | TRBD1 | . | CASRYGTGYQETQYF | TGTGCCAGCAGATACGGGACAGGCTATCAAGAGACCCAGTACTTC
TRBJ1-6 | TRBV27 | . | . | CASSLSGDPVHYNSPLHF | TGTGCCAGCAGTTTATCTGGGGACCCCGTTCACTATAATTCACCCCTCCACTTT
TRBJ2-3 | TRBV4-1 | TRBD2 | . | CASSHTSGSMDTQYF | TGCGCCAGCAGCCATACTAGCGGGAGTATGGATACGCAGTATTTT